The 8 T cell receptor beta chains in this list originate from one sample, sequenced in a study of molecular identifiers for immune sequencing clone quantification. Via MiXCR, TCRdb re-called the PCR reads, giving one row per CDR3 protein. The sample lists 60,000 to 75,000 distinct CDR3 sequences, about a fifth occurring once. The sequencing input was naive CD8+ T cells from blood, with Jurkat cell RNA spiked in. Subset in this sample: FACS-sorted CD8+CD4-CCR7+CD45RA+ naive T cells. All receptors derive from a human donor in good health. Some libraries in this study had Jurkat cell RNA spiked in.

This clonotype was recorded at least ten times. V gene TRBV24-1 combines with J gene TRBJ2-7, with 7 positions matching TRBD2. Germline trimming cut 8 bases from V and 1 base from J; bases unmatched to any gene: 4. Germline-derived CDR1 and CDR2 are KGHDR and SFDVKD. CDR3 length: 13 residues. The CDR3 protein is CATNSGESYEQYF. CDR3 nucleotide sequence: TGTGCCACCAACAGCGGGGAGTCCTACGAGCAGTACTTC.

Comments on this clonotype: This may come from a read error, since a much larger clone is one base off. This chain links TRBV20-1 with TRBJ2-7; D gene uncertain. In germline, CDR1 is DFQATT, CDR2 SNEGSKA (reference sequence). Trimming cost V 0 bases and J 6 bases, with 9 bases left between them. This CDR3 has 12 residues. The CDR3 DNA reads TGCAGTGCTAGAGATCAGGAATTCGAGCAGTACTTC. Its translation: CSARDQEFEQYF.

A remark on this clonotype: A much more abundant neighbour one base away suggests this may be a read error. The rearrangement joins TRBV11-2 to TRBJ2-5, with 8 bases that match TRBD1. This CDR3 is built from 17 residues. Germline CDR1 is SGHAT and CDR2 is FQNNGV. Trimming took 5 bases from V and 9 from J; bases not matched to a gene: 20. The CDR3 coding sequence is TGTGCCAGCAGCCCAGAACCGGGACAGGTACTGCCGTGGCCCCAGTACTTC. This encodes CASSPEPGQVLPWPQYF.

This clonotype was counted only a few times. V and J are TRBV28 and TRBJ2-7, with 8 nucleotides matching TRBD2. Germline CDR1 reads MDHEN; CDR2 reads SYDVKM. V shed 8 bases, J shed 3 bases, and the junction held 9 bases outside the gene matches. The CDR3 covers 14 residues. For the CDR3, the DNA is TGTGCCAGCGGGCGGACTAGCCGAATCTACGAGCAGTACTTC. This codes for CASGRTSRIYEQYF.

This clonotype was counted many times. The rearrangement joins TRBV19 to TRBJ2-5; 11 positions agree with TRBD2. The length of the CDR3 is 15 residues. Looked up from germline, CDR1 is LNHDA and CDR2 is SQIVND (reference sequence). V shed 5 bases and J 0 bases; nucleotides not matched to a gene: 2. The CDR3 coding sequence is TGTGCCAGTAGTCCGGGACTAGCGGACCAAGAGACCCAGTACTTC. Translation gives CASSPGLADQETQYF.

In this sample, this clonotype turned up many times. The genes are TRBV7-9 and TRBJ2-7; maybe TRBD1 (5 bases). CDR1 is SEHNR, CDR2 FQNEAQ, per germline (reference sequence). CDR3 length: 15 amino acids. Trimming removed 1 base from V and 2 bases from J, with 12 bases in between. In DNA, the CDR3 is TGTGCCAGCAGCTTAGAAGGGGTAGCAGCCTACGAGCAGTACTTC. Residues: CASSLEGVAAYEQYF.

This chain connects TRBV27 to TRBJ1-5, with 7 bases that match TRBD1. The V and J ends lost 2 bases and 5 bases, in that order; junction bases with no gene match: 6. The V gene's germline CDR1 is MNHEY and CDR2 SMNVEV (reference sequence). This CDR3 contains 15 residues. As DNA, the CDR3 is TGTGCCAGCAGTTTAGGAGGGACAGCCGATCAGCCCCAGCATTTT. It encodes CASSLGGTADQPQHF.

This clonotype has at least ten counts. The rearrangement links TRBV20-1 to TRBJ2-7; TRBD2 aligns across 12 bases. The V segment lost 3 bases and the J segment 4 bases; nucleotides outside the gene matches: 7. The V gene's germline CDR1 is DFQATT and CDR2 SNEGSKA (reference sequence). The CDR3 consists of 15 residues. The CDR3 bases are TGCAGTGCTAGGGGCTATCTAGCGGGAGGGTACGAGCAGTACTTC. It is translated as CSARGYLAGGYEQYF.